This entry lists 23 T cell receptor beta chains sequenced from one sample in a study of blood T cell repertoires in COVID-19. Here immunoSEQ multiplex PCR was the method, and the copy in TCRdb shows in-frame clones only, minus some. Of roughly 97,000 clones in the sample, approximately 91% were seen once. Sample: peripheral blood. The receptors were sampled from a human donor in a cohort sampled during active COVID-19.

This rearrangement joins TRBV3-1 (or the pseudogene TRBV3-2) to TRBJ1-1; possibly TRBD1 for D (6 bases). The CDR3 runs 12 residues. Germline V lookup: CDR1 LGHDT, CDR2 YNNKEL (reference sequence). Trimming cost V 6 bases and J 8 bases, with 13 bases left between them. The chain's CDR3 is CASSPGHLEAFF. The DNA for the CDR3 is TGTGCCAGCAGTCCGGGACACTTAGAAGCTTTCTTT.

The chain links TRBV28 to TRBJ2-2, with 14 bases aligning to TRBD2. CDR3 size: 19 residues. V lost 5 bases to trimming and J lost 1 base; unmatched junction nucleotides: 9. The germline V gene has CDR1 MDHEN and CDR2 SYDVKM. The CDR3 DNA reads TGTGCCAGCAGTGACTGGACTAGCGGGAGGACGAAGAACACCGGGGAGCTGTTTTTT. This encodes CASSDWTSGRTKNTGELFF.

The CDR3 region is CASSDRGGADTQYF. CDR3 DNA sequence: TGTGCCAGCAGCGACAGGGGTGGGGCAGATACGCAGTATTTT. The genes are TRBV27 and TRBJ2-3; 8 positions match TRBD1. The CDR3 is made up of 14 amino acids. V dropped 6 bases and J dropped 4; count of bases not matched to a gene: 6. Germline CDR1 MNHEY, CDR2 SMNVEV (reference sequence).

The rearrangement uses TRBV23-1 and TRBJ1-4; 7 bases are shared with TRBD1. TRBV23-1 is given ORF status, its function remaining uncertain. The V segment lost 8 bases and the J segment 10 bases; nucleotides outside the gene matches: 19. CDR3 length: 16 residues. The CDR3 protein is CASLGSTGPEGGKLFF. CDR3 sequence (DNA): TGCGCCAGCCTTGGATCGACAGGGCCCGAGGGCGGAAAACTGTTTTTT.

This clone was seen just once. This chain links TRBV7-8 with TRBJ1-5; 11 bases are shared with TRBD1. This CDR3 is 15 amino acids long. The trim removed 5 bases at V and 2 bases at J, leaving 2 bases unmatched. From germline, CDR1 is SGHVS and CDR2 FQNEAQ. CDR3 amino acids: CASSRGQGGNQPQHF. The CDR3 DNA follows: TGTGCCAGCAGCCGGGGACAGGGGGGCAATCAGCCCCAGCATTTT.

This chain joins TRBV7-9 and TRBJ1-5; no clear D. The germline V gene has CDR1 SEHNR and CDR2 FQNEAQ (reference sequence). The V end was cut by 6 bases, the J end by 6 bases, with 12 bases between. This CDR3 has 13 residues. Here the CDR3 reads CASSDEVTQPQHF. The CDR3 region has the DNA TGTGCCAGCAGTGACGAGGTAACTCAGCCCCAGCATTTT.

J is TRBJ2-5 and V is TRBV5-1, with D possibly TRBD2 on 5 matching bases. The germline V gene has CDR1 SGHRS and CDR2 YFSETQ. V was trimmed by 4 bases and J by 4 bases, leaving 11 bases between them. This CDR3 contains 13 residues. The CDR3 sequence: CASSGGVRETQYF. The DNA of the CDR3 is TGCGCCAGCAGCGGAGGCGTTCGAGAGACCCAGTACTTC.

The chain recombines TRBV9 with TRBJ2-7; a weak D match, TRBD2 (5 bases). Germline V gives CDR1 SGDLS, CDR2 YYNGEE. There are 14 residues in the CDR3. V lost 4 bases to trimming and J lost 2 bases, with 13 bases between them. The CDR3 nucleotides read TGTGCCAGCAGCCTTGATTCCGGGGCCTACGAGCAGTACTTC. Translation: CASSLDSGAYEQYF.

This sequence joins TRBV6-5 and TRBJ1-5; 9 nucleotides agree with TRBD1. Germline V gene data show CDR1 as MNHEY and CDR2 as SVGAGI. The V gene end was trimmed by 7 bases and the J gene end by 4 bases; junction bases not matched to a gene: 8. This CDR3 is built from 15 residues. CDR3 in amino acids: CASIIRDRVNQPQHF. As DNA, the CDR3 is TGTGCCAGCATTATCCGGGACAGGGTTAATCAGCCCCAGCATTTT.

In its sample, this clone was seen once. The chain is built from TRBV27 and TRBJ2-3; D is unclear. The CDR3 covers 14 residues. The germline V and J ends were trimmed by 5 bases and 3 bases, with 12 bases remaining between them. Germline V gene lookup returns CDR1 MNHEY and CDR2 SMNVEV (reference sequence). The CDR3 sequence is CASSGEALTDTQYF. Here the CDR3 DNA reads TGTGCCAGCAGTGGAGAGGCTTTGACAGATACGCAGTATTTT.

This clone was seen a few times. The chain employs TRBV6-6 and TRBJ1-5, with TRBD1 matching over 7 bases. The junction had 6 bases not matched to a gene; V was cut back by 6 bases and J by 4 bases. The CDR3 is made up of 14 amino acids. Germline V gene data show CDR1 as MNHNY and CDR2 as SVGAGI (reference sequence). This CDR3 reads CASRSDRENQPQHF. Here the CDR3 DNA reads TGTGCCAGCAGGTCCGACAGGGAAAATCAGCCCCAGCATTTT.

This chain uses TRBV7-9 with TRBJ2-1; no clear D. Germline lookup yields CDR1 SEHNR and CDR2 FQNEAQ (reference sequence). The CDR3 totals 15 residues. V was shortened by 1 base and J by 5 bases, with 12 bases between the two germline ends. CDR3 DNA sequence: TGTGCCAGCAGCTTAGGGGCAGAAATCAACAATGAGCAGTTCTTC. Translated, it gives CASSLGAEINNEQFF.

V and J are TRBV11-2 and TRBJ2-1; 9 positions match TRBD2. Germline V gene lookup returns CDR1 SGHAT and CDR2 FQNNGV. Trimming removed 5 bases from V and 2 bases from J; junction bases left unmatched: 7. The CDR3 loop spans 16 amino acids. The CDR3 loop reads CASSRGRGGAYNEQFF. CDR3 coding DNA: TGTGCCAGCAGCCGCGGCCGCGGGGGGGCCTACAATGAGCAGTTCTTC.

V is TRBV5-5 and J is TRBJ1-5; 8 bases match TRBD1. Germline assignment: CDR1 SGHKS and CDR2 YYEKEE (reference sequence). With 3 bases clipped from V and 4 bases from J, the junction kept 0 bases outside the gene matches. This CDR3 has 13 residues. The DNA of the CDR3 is TGTGCCAGCAGCTGGACAGGGAATCAGCCCCAGCATTTT. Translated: CASSWTGNQPQHF.

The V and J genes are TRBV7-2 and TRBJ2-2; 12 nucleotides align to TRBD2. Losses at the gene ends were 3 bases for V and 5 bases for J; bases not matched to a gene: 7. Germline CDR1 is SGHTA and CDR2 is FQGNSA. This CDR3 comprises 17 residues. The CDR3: CASSFAGTSGSTGELFF. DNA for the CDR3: TGTGCCAGCAGCTTCGCCGGGACTAGCGGGTCAACCGGGGAGCTGTTTTTT. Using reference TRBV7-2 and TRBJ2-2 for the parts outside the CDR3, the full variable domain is GAGVSQSPSNKVTEKGKDVELRCDPISGHTALYWYRQSLGQGLEFLIYFQGNSAPDKSGLPSDRFSAERTGGSVSTLTIQRTQQEDSAVYLCASSFAGTSGSTGELFFGEGSRLTVL.

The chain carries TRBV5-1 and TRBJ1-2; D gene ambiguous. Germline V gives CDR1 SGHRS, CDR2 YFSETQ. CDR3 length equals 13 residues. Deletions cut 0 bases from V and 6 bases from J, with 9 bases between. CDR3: CASSLASRNGYTF. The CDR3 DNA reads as TGCGCCAGCAGCTTGGCTTCCCGTAATGGCTACACCTTC.

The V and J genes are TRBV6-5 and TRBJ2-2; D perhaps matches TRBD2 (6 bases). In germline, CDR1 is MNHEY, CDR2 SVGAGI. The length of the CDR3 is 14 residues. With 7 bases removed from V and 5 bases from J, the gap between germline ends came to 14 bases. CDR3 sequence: CASKDHAGTGELFF. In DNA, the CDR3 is TGTGCCAGCAAAGACCATGCGGGGACCGGGGAGCTGTTTTTT.

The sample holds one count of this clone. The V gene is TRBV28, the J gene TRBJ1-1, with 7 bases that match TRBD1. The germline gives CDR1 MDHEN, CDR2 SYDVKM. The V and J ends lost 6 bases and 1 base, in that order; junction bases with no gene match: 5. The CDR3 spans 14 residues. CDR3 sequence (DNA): TGTGCCAGCAGGCCGGACAGGTGGAACACTGAAGCTTTCTTT. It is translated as CASRPDRWNTEAFF.

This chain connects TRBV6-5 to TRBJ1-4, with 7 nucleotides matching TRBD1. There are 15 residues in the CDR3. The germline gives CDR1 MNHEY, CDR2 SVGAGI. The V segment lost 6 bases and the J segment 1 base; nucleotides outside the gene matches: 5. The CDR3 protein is CASRLQGGTNEKLFF. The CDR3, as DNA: TGTGCCAGCAGGCTCCAGGGGGGAACTAATGAAAAACTGTTTTTT.

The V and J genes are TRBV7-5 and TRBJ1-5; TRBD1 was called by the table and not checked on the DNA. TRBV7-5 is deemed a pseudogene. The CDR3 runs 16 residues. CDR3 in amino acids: CVRIPRDRLYNQPQHF. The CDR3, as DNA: TGTGTCAGAATTCCTCGGGACAGGTTGTACAATCAGCCCCAGCATTTT.

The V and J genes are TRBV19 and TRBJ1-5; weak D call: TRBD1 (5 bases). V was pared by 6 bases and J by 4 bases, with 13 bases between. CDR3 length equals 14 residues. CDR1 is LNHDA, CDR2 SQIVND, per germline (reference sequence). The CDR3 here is CASRDDSFNQPQHF. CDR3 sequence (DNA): TGTGCCAGTAGGGATGACAGTTTTAATCAGCCCCAGCATTTT.

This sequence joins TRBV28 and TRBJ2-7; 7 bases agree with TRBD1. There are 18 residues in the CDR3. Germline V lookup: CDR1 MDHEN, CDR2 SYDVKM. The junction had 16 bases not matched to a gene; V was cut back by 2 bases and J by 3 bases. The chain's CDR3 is CASSLEERGQDSYYEQYF. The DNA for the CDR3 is TGTGCCAGCAGTTTAGAGGAACGTGGACAGGACAGCTACTACGAGCAGTACTTC.

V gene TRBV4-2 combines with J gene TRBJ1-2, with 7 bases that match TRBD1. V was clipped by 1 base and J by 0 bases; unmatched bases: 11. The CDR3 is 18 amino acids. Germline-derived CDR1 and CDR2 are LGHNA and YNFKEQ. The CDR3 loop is CASSQAKGAGGANYGYTF. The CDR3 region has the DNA TGTGCCAGCAGCCAAGCGAAGGGGGCGGGAGGCGCTAACTATGGCTACACCTTC.